The rows below give T cell receptor beta chains drawn from one sample of a study of T-cell memory formation after mild COVID-19. In TCRdb, the 5' RACE reads were re-called with MiXCR into one record per CDR3 protein. The table records around 390,000 distinct CDR3 sequences, more than 15% of them present only once. The sequenced sample consisted of PBMCs or a T cell subset sorted from them (not recorded which). These receptors came from a man aged 18 to 35 who had mild COVID-19 (a few samples of this study predate the infection). Cell type and time point are not known. Each CDR3 is given with its conserved first and last residue. D genes are given only for firm matches. Expanded clones get a size class; other rows say once, few or many, or leave the size out.

v_gene: TRBV5-4
j_gene: TRBJ2-3
d_gene: NA
abundance: many
CDR3aa: CASSLGLVTDTQYF
CDR3nt: TGTGCCAGCAGCTTGGGGCTAGTCACAGATACGCAGTATTTT

v_gene: TRBV28
j_gene: TRBJ2-1
d_gene: TRBD2
abundance: NA
CDR3aa: CASRGLAGGTPRPFF
CDR3nt: TGTGCCAGCAGAGGACTAGCGGGGGGAACCCCACGGCCGTTCTTC

v_gene: TRBV7-9
j_gene: TRBJ2-1
d_gene: TRBD2
abundance: many
CDR3aa: CASSSGGPNEQFF
CDR3nt: TGTGCCAGCAGTTCGGGGGGGCCTAATGAGCAGTTCTTC

v_gene: TRBV5-1
j_gene: TRBJ2-7
d_gene: NA
abundance: few
CDR3aa: CASAPPRGHEQYF
CDR3nt: TGCGCCAGCGCCCCGCCCCGGGGACACGAGCAGTACTTC

v_gene: TRBV29-1
j_gene: TRBJ1-4
d_gene: NA
abundance: NA
CDR3aa: CSGTGIGEKLFF
CDR3nt: TGCAGCGGCACAGGGATCGGGGAAAAACTGTTTTTT

v_gene: TRBV7-2
j_gene: TRBJ1-2
d_gene: NA
abundance: NA
CDR3aa: CASRAKGVRGYTF
CDR3nt: TGTGCCAGCAGGGCTAAGGGCGTGAGGGGCTACACCTTC

v_gene: TRBV5-1
j_gene: TRBJ2-6
d_gene: NA
abundance: NA
CDR3aa: CASSFQGNSGANVLTF
CDR3nt: TGCGCCAGCAGCTTCCAGGGCAACTCTGGGGCCAACGTCCTGACTTTC

v_gene: TRBV28
j_gene: TRBJ2-5
d_gene: TRBD1
abundance: NA
CDR3aa: CASTNPPGTGEETQYF
CDR3nt: TGTGCCAGCACCAACCCACCCGGGACAGGAGAAGAGACCCAGTACTTC

v_gene: TRBV5-6
j_gene: TRBJ1-6
d_gene: NA
abundance: NA
CDR3aa: CASTTGSYNSPLHF
CDR3nt: TGTGCCAGCACCACAGGGTCCTATAATTCACCCCTCCACTTT

v_gene: TRBV28
j_gene: TRBJ2-5
d_gene: NA
abundance: few
CDR3aa: CASSFWGTRAQETQYF
CDR3nt: TGTGCCAGCAGTTTTTGGGGTACGAGGGCCCAAGAGACCCAGTACTTC

v_gene: TRBV2
j_gene: TRBJ1-2
d_gene: NA
abundance: NA
CDR3aa: CASRPDSWANYGYTF
CDR3nt: TGTGCCAGCAGACCCGACAGTTGGGCTAACTATGGCTACACCTTC

v_gene: TRBV18
j_gene: TRBJ2-1
d_gene: NA
abundance: NA
CDR3aa: CASSPEAGNEQFF
CDR3nt: TGTGCCAGCTCACCAGAGGCAGGCAATGAGCAGTTCTTC

v_gene: TRBV12-3/TRBV12-4
j_gene: TRBJ2-1
d_gene: TRBD2
abundance: many
CDR3aa: CASSGLAFEQFF
CDR3nt: TGTGCCAGCAGTGGACTAGCATTTGAGCAGTTCTTC

v_gene: TRBV12-3/TRBV12-4
j_gene: TRBJ2-5
d_gene: NA
abundance: NA
CDR3aa: CASTRGIPYQETQYF
CDR3nt: TGTGCCAGCACCCGCGGGATTCCATACCAAGAGACCCAGTACTTC

v_gene: TRBV7-2
j_gene: TRBJ2-5
d_gene: NA
abundance: many
CDR3aa: CASSSRVAEETQYF
CDR3nt: TGTGCCAGCAGCTCCCGGGTAGCGGAAGAGACCCAGTACTTC

v_gene: TRBV6-1
j_gene: TRBJ2-1
d_gene: TRBD2
abundance: once
CDR3aa: CASSESGLTSGGVDEQFF
CDR3nt: TGTGCCAGCAGTGAATCCGGCCTCACTAGCGGGGGGGTGGATGAGCAGTTCTTC

v_gene: TRBV7-9
j_gene: TRBJ2-3
d_gene: TRBD2
abundance: many
CDR3aa: CATGLAGAADTQYF
CDR3nt: TGTGCCACGGGACTAGCGGGGGCCGCGGATACGCAGTATTTT

v_gene: TRBV7-9
j_gene: TRBJ1-6
d_gene: TRBD1
abundance: few
CDR3aa: CASSFSDRGDSPLHF
CDR3nt: TGTGCCAGCAGCTTCTCCGACAGGGGAGATTCACCCCTCCACTTT

v_gene: TRBV9
j_gene: TRBJ2-3
d_gene: NA
abundance: few
CDR3aa: CASSVGSGASTDTQYF
CDR3nt: TGTGCCAGCAGCGTCGGATCGGGCGCAAGCACAGATACGCAGTATTTT

v_gene: TRBV20-1
j_gene: TRBJ1-3
d_gene: NA
abundance: many
CDR3aa: CSARKSEENTIYF
CDR3nt: TGCAGTGCTAGAAAGTCAGAGGAGAACACCATATATTTT

v_gene: TRBV18
j_gene: TRBJ2-5
d_gene: TRBD1
abundance: NA
CDR3aa: CASSPDRAQYF
CDR3nt: TGTGCCAGCTCACCAGACAGGGCCCAGTACTTC

v_gene: TRBV25-1
j_gene: TRBJ2-5
d_gene: TRBD1
abundance: NA
CDR3aa: CASSEVGQGAETQYF
CDR3nt: TGTGCCAGCAGTGAAGTAGGACAGGGGGCTGAGACCCAGTACTTC

v_gene: TRBV5-6
j_gene: TRBJ2-1
d_gene: NA
abundance: NA
CDR3aa: CASSLAWRSEQFF
CDR3nt: TGTGCCAGCAGCTTGGCCTGGCGGTCTGAGCAGTTCTTC

v_gene: TRBV6-5
j_gene: TRBJ2-7
d_gene: TRBD2
abundance: few
CDR3aa: CASSSLGASGRYEQYF
CDR3nt: TGTGCCAGCAGCTCCCTGGGGGCTAGCGGGCGATACGAGCAGTACTTC

v_gene: TRBV28
j_gene: TRBJ1-5
d_gene: NA
abundance: NA
CDR3aa: CASSLSGGWQPQHF
CDR3nt: TGTGCCAGCAGTTTGTCGGGGGGCTGGCAGCCCCAGCATTTT

v_gene: TRBV19
j_gene: TRBJ2-1
d_gene: TRBD2
abundance: few
CDR3aa: CASKDQLAGESNEQFF
CDR3nt: TGTGCCAGTAAGGACCAACTAGCGGGGGAAAGTAATGAGCAGTTCTTC

v_gene: TRBV7-8
j_gene: TRBJ2-7
d_gene: NA
abundance: few
CDR3aa: CASSPEGRQGGSYEQYF
CDR3nt: TGTGCCAGCAGCCCGGAGGGCCGACAGGGAGGCTCCTACGAGCAGTACTTC

v_gene: TRBV10-3
j_gene: TRBJ1-4
d_gene: NA
abundance: few
CDR3aa: CAISESGGTGKLFF
CDR3nt: TGTGCCATCAGTGAGTCGGGAGGGACTGGAAAACTGTTTTTT

v_gene: TRBV20-1
j_gene: TRBJ2-1
d_gene: TRBD2
abundance: NA
CDR3aa: CSAPTSGGDNEQFF
CDR3nt: TGCAGTGCTCCAACTAGCGGGGGGGACAATGAGCAGTTCTTC